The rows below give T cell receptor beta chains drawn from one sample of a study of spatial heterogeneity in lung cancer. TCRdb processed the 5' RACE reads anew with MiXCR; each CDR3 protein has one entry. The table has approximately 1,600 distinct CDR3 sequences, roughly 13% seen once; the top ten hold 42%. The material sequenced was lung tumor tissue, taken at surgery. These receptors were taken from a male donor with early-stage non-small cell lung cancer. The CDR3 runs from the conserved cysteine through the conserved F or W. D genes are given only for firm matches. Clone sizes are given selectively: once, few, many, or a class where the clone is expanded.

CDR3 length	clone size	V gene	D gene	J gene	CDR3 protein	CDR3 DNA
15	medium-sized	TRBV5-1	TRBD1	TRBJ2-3	CASSLGGQGAPTQYF	TGCGCCAGCAGCTTGGGAGGACAGGGGGCCCCTACGCAGTATTTT
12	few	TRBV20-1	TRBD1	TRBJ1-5	CSVGQANQPQHF	TGCAGTGTAGGACAGGCCAATCAGCCCCAGCATTTT
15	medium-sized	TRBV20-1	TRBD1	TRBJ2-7	CSARDQQGPAGEQYF	TGCAGTGCTAGAGATCAACAGGGGCCCGCGGGCGAGCAGTACTTC
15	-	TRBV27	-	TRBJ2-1	CASSIRGTSYNEQFF	TGTGCCAGCAGTATAAGGGGAACGTCCTACAATGAGCAGTTCTTC
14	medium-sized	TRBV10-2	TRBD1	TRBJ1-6	CASSGGDSYSPLHF	TGCGCCAGCAGTGGAGGGGACAGTTATTCACCCCTCCACTTT
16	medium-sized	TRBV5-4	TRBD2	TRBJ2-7	CASRKREGVGSYEQYF	TGTGCCAGCCGCAAGAGGGAGGGCGTTGGATCCTACGAGCAGTACTTC
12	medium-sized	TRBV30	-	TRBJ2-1	CAWSSSYNEQFF	TGTGCCTGGAGCAGTTCCTACAATGAGCAGTTCTTC
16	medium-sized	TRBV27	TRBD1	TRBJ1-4	CASSLATGGENEKLFF	TGTGCCAGCAGTTTAGCGACAGGGGGCGAGAATGAAAAACTGTTTTTT
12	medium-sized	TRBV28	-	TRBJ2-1	CASSSGRNEQFF	TGTGCCAGCAGCTCGGGCCGGAATGAGCAGTTCTTC
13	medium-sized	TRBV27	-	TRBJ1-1	CASSPRGSTEAFF	TGTGCCAGCAGTCCTAGGGGGAGCACTGAAGCTTTCTTT
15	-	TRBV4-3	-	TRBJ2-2	CASSPFLGDTGELFF	TGCGCCAGCAGCCCGTTTTTGGGGGACACCGGGGAGCTGTTTTTT
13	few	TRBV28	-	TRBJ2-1	CASRTYLLGEQFF	TGTGCCAGCAGAACCTACCTCCTTGGTGAGCAGTTCTTC
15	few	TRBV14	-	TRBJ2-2	CASSQDHEFYGELFF	TGTGCCAGCAGCCAAGATCACGAATTCTACGGGGAGCTGTTTTTT
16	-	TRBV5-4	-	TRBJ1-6	CASSAGTEPFNSPLHF	TGTGCCAGCAGCGCGGGCACAGAACCATTTAATTCACCCCTCCACTTT
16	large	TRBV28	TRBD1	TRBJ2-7	CASSSRTGAFSYEQYF	TGTGCCAGCAGTTCCCGGACAGGGGCCTTCTCCTACGAGCAGTACTTC
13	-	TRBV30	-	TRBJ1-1	CAWREGEYTEAFF	TGTGCCTGGAGAGAAGGGGAATACACTGAAGCTTTCTTT
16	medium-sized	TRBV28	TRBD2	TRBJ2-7	CASSLFASSGRNEQYF	TGTGCCAGCAGTTTATTTGCCTCTAGCGGGAGGAACGAGCAGTACTTC
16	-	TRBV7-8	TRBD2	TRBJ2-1	CASSLLRGGRPSEQFF	TGTGCCAGCAGCTTACTTCGGGGGGGCCGGCCGAGTGAGCAGTTCTTC
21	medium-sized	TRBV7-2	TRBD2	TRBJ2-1	CASSLASPGLAGDSSYNEQFF	TGTGCCAGCAGCTTAGCAAGTCCGGGACTAGCGGGAGATAGCTCCTACAATGAGCAGTTCTTC
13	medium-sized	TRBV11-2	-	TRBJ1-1	CASSLAIRVEAFF	TGTGCCAGCAGCTTAGCGATACGGGTTGAAGCTTTCTTT
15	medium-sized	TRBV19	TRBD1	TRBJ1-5	CASSTGQGAFQPQHF	TGTGCCAGTAGTACTGGACAGGGGGCTTTTCAGCCCCAGCATTTT
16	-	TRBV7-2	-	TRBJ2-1	CASSLGLREPYNEQFF	TGTGCCAGCAGCTTAGGCTTACGGGAACCCTACAATGAGCAGTTCTTC
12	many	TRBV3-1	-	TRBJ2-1	CASSQLGGLWFF	TGTGCCAGCAGCCAACTGGGGGGGCTTTGGTTCTTC
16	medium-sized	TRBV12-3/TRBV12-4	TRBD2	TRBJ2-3	CASSSSSGGPGDTQYF	TGTGCCAGCAGTTCCTCTAGCGGGGGCCCGGGGGATACGCAGTATTTT
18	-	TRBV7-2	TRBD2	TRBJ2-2	CASSLFSLAGPNTGELFF	TGTGCCAGCAGCTTATTCTCGCTAGCGGGGCCGAACACCGGGGAGCTGTTTTTT
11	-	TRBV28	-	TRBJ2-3	CASSLRDTQYF	TGTGCCAGCAGTTTGCGAGATACGCAGTATTTT
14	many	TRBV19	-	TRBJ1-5	CASSANRDRGPQHF	TGTGCCAGTAGCGCCAACAGGGATAGGGGGCCCCAGCATTTT
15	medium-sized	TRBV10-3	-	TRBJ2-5	CAISGGDRGLETQYF	TGTGCCATCAGTGGGGGGGACAGAGGGTTAGAGACCCAGTACTTC
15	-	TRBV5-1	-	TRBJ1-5	CASSLEGYSNQPQHF	TGCGCCAGCAGCTTGGAAGGGTATAGCAATCAGCCCCAGCATTTT
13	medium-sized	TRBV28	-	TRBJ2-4	CASSPIRDLIQYF	TGTGCCAGCAGTCCCATCAGGGACCTAATTCAGTACTTC
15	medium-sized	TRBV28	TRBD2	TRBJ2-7	CASSSISGSAYEQYF	TGTGCCAGCAGTTCGATTAGCGGGAGTGCCTACGAGCAGTACTTC
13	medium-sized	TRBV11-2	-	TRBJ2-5	CASSLAIQETQYF	TGTGCCAGCAGCTTAGCTATCCAAGAGACCCAGTACTTC
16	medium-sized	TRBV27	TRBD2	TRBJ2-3	CASSLIAGYLTDTQYF	TGTGCCAGCAGTTTGATAGCGGGGTACCTCACAGATACGCAGTATTTT
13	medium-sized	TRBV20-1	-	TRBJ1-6	CSASGGEGSPLHF	TGCAGTGCTAGCGGGGGCGAAGGATCACCCCTCCACTTT
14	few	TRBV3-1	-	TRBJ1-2	CASSQAEGFYGYTF	TGTGCCAGCAGCCAAGCTGAGGGATTCTATGGCTACACCTTC
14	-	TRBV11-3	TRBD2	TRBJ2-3	CASSLGLAPDTQYF	TGTGCCAGCAGCTTAGGACTAGCCCCAGATACGCAGTATTTT
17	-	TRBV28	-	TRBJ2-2	CASSFEFGGADTGELFF	TGTGCCAGCAGTTTCGAGTTTGGGGGGGCGGACACCGGGGAGCTGTTTTTT
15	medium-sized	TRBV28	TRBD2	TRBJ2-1	CATAPRLALYNEQFF	TGTGCCACCGCGCCCCGACTAGCTCTCTACAATGAGCAGTTCTTC